Sequencing of this TCR beta chain was carried out in a study of lymphopenia after photon versus proton radiotherapy. Sequencing used immunoSEQ multiplex PCR; TCRdb keeps in-frame clones, though not all of them. This sample carries roughly 25,000 clones, roughly 90% of them seen once, and the ten largest clones take around 0.81%. J lost 5 bases, V lost 9 bases, and 9 bases had no gene match. The CDR3 is made up of 13 amino acids. Germline V gene sequence: CDR1 LNHDA, CDR2 SQIVND (reference sequence). The sequence was obtained from a woman between 50 and 59 years old with cholangiocarcinoma. V gene TRBV19 combines with J gene TRBJ2-5; 7 bases fit TRBD2. The starting material was peripheral blood, obtained from a patient treated with photon-based radiotherapy. This CDR3 reads CASRSGGWETQYF. DNA of the CDR3: TGTGCCAGCAGATCCGGGGGGTGGGAGACCCAGTACTTC.